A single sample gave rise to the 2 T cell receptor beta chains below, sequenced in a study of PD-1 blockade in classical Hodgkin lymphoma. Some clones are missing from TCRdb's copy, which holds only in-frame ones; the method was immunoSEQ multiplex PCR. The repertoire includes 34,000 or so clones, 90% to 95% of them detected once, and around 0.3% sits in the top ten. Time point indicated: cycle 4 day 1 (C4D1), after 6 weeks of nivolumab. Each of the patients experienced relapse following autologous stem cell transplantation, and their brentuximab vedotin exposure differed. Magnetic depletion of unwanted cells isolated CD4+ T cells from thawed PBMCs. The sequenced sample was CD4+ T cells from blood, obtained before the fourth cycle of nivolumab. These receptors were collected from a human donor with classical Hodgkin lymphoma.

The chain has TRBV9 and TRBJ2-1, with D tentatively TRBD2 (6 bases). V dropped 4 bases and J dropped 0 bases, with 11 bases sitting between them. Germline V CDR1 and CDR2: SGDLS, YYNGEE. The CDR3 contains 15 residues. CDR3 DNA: TGTGCCAGCAGCCCGGGACTCCTCTCCTACAATGAGCAGTTCTTC. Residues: CASSPGLLSYNEQFF. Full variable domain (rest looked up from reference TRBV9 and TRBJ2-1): DSGVTQTPKHLITATGQRVTLRCSPRSGDLSVYWYQQSLDQGLQFLIQYYNGEERAKGNILERFSAQQFPDLHSELNLSSLELGDSALYFCASSPGLLSYNEQFFGPGTRLTVL.

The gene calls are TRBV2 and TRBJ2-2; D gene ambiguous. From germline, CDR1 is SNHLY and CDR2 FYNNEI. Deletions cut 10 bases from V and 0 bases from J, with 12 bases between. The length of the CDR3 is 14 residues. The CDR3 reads CATRLFSNTGELFF. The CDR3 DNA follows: TGTGCCACCAGACTGTTCTCGAACACCGGGGAGCTGTTTTTT.